The subject of this entry is one T cell receptor (beta chain). Its antigen is as yet unknown. The V gene end was trimmed by 0 bases and the J gene end by 1 base; junction bases not matched to a gene: 1. CDR1 is LGHNA and CDR2 is YNFKEQ in the germline V gene. CDR3 length: 15 residues. TCRdb re-analysed the 5' RACE reads in MiXCR, keeping a single row per CDR3 protein. The sample gives hundreds of thousands of distinct CDR3 sequences, around 6% of which show up once; around 1.9% is in the top ten. This sample is drawn from a study of identical twins. Findings and caveats of the study: Fewer insertions were carried by abundant cord blood beta clonotypes, but none was seen in memory repertoires. Twins showed weaker excess sharing in their beta out-of-frame sequences.

The V and J genes are TRBV4-2 and TRBJ2-5, with 8 bases fitting TRBD1. This receptor was identified in a young man in good health. The sequenced sample was naive T cells sorted from blood. The CDR3 DNA follows: TGTGCCAGCAGCCAAGAGCAGGGGGCCCAAGAGACCCAGTACTTC. Translating gives CASSQEQGAQETQYF.